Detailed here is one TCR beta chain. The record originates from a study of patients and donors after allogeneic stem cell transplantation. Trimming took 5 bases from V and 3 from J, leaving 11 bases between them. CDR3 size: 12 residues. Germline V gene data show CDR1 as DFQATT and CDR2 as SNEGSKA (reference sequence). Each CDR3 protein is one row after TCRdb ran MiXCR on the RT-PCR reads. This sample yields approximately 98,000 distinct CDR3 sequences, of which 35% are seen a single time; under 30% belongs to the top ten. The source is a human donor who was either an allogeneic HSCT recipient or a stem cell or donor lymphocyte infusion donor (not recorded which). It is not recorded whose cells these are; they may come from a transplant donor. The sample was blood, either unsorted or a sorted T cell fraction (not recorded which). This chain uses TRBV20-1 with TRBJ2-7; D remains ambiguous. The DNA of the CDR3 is TGCAGTGCTCACAACACAGACTACGAGCAGTACTTC. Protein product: CSAHNTDYEQYF.